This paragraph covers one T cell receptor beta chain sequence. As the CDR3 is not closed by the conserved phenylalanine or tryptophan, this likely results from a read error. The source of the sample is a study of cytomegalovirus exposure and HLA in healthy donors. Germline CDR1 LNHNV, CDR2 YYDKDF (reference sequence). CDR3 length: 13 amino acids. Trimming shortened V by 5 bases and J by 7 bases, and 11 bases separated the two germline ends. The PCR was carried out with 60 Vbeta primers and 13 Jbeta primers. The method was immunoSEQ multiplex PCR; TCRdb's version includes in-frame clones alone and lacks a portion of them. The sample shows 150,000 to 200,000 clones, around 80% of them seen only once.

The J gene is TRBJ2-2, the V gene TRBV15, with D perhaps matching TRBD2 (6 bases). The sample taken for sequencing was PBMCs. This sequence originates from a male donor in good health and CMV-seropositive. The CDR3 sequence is CATSGGIGGELFS. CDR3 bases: TGTGCCACCAGCGGGGGGATTGGCGGGGAGCTGTTTTCT.